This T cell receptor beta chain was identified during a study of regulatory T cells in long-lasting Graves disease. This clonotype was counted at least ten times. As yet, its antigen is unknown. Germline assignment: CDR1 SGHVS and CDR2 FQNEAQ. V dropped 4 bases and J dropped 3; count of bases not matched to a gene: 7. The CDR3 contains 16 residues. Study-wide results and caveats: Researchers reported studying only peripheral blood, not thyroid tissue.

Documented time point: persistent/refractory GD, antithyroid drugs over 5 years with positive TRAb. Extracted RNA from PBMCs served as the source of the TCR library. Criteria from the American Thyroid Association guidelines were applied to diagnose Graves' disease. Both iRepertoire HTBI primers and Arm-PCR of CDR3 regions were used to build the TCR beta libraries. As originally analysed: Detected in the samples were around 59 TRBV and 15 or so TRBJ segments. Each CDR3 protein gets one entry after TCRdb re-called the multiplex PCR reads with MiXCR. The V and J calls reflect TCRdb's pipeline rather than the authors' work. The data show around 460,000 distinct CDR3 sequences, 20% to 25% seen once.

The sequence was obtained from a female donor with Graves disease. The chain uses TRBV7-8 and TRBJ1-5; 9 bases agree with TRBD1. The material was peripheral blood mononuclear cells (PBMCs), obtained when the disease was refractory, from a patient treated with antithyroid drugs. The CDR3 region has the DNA TGTGCCAGCAGCTACTCCGGGACAGGGCTCAATCAGCCCCAGCATTTT. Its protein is CASSYSGTGLNQPQHF.